The 10 T cell receptor beta chains listed next were all sequenced from one sample in a study of shared clonotypes between healthy human individuals. Sequenced by immunoSEQ multiplex PCR; TCRdb stores in-frame clones only, minus some. The top ten hold more than 0.85% of the sample, which has 850,000 to 1,100,000 clones, about 72% seen once. The sample was memory CD4+ T cells from PBMCs. Described subset: CD45RA-negative fraction. Source of these receptors: a man aged 18 to 35 in good health. Some clones in this sample may be carry-over from other donors' samples.

The CDR3 DNA is TGTGCCAGCAAGGAGTGCCCCCGCGCTGAGACCCAGTACTTC. Protein product: CASKECPRAETQYF. The V call is TRBV2, the J call TRBJ2-5; D unclear. V was trimmed by 7 bases and J by 5 bases, leaving 17 bases between them. The CDR3 consists of 14 residues. CDR1 SNHLY and CDR2 FYNNEI come from the germline V gene. Drawing the rest from reference TRBV2 and TRBJ2-5, the complete variable domain is EPEVTQTPSHQVTQMGQEVILRCVPISNHLYFYWYRQILGQKVEFLVSFYNNEISEKSEIFDDQFSVERPDGSNFTLKIRSTKLEDSAMYFCASKECPRAETQYFGPGTRLLVL.

This clone was seen a handful of times. The rearrangement uses TRBV30 and TRBJ1-3; 7 positions agree with TRBD1. The CDR3 contains 14 residues. CDR1 and CDR2 (germline): GTSNPN, SVGIG (reference sequence). V lost 6 bases and J lost 0; bases outside the gene matches: 5. The CDR3 sequence is CACRQGASGNTIYF. CDR3 nucleotide sequence: TGTGCCTGCCGACAGGGAGCCTCTGGAAACACCATATATTTT.

The genes are TRBV7-3 and TRBJ2-1; 8 positions match TRBD2. The junction had 9 bases not matched to a gene; V was cut back by 3 bases and J by 8 bases. CDR1 and CDR2 (germline): SGHTA, FQGTGA. This CDR3 has 15 amino acids. The DNA of the CDR3 is TGTGCCAGCAGCTTCCAGAGCGGGGGAGTCCATGAGCAGTTCTTC. This codes for CASSFQSGGVHEQFF.

The rearrangement links TRBV5-1 to TRBJ2-2; 12 nucleotides match TRBD2. The CDR3 consists of 15 residues. Germline-derived CDR1 and CDR2 are SGHRS and YFSETQ. Trimming at V came to 4 bases and at J to 6 bases, leaving 4 bases not matched to a gene. CDR3 protein: CASSPGLAGPGELFF. In nucleotides, the CDR3 is TGCGCCAGCAGCCCCGGACTAGCGGGGCCCGGGGAGCTGTTTTTT.

The chain uses TRBV7-7 and TRBJ1-5; D is unclear. The CDR3 is 18 residues long. Trimming left V 6 bases short and J 3 bases short, with 24 bases between. The germline V gene has CDR1 SSHAT and CDR2 FNYEAQ (reference sequence). Here the CDR3 reads CASRRCLAERRINQPQHF. CDR3 nucleotide sequence: TGTGCCAGCAGACGTTGTCTGGCCGAGCGCAGGATCAATCAGCCCCAGCATTTT.

The V gene is TRBV6-5, the J gene TRBJ2-2; 7 bases are shared with TRBD1. CDR1 and CDR2 (germline): MNHEY, SVGAGI. The CDR3 consists of 15 residues. V lost 5 bases, J lost 6 bases, and 9 bases stayed unmatched. The DNA of the CDR3 is TGTGCCAGCAGTCCCCCTAGGACAGGCGCCGGGGAGCTGTTTTTT. Translation: CASSPPRTGAGELFF.

The genes are TRBV7-2 and TRBJ1-1, with unresolved D. CDR3 length equals 16 residues. Trimming stripped 0 bases from V and 0 bases from J, with 11 bases between. Germline CDR1 and CDR2: SGHTA and FQGNSA. In DNA form, the CDR3 reads TGTGCCAGCAGCTTAGCAGGGCCGATTATGAACACTGAAGCTTTCTTT. Translated, it gives CASSLAGPIMNTEAFF.

As DNA, the CDR3 is TGTGCCAGAAGCGTTCCTCAGTCAATAACTACCTACGAGCAGTACTTC. It specifies CARSVPQSITTYEQYF. This chain links TRBV5-3 with TRBJ2-7; D remains ambiguous. TRBV5-3 belongs to the ORF category, with a function that is uncertain. Trimming cost V 4 bases and J 2 bases, with 19 bases left between them. The CDR3 totals 16 residues.

The chain employs TRBV5-1 and TRBJ2-7; D not resolved. The CDR3 consists of 14 residues. CDR1 and CDR2 from the germline V gene are SGHRS and YFSETQ. Trimming shortened V by 3 bases and J by 6 bases, and 16 bases separated the two germline ends. Here the CDR3 DNA reads TGCGCCAGCAGCTCCTCGGGTCGCAGTCGCGAGCAGTACTTC. Translation gives CASSSSGRSREQYF.

This rearrangement joins TRBV30 to TRBJ1-2, with 12 bases aligning to TRBD1. Germline values: CDR1 GTSNPN, CDR2 SVGIG (reference sequence). The V segment lost 1 base and the J segment 8 bases; nucleotides outside the gene matches: 8. This CDR3 contains 15 residues. The DNA of the CDR3 is TGTGCCTGGAGTGGTGAGGGACAGGGGGCGCGAGGCTACACCTTC. It codes for CAWSGEGQGARGYTF. Full variable domain (remainder filled in from reference TRBV30 and TRBJ1-2): SQTIHQWPATLVQPVGSPLSLECTVEGTSNPNLYWYRQAAGRGLQLLFYSVGIGQISSEVPQNLSASRPQDRQFILSSKKLLLSDSGFYLCAWSGEGQGARGYTFGSGTRLTVV.